These 7 T cell receptor beta chains were sequenced from one sample in a study of somatic mutations in cytotoxic T cells in rheumatoid arthritis. TCRdb's table, derived via immunoSEQ multiplex PCR, lists solely in-frame clones and lacks some. The data hold approximately 11,000 clones, with around 80% observed a single time. Sequences were obtained from CD8+ T cells sorted from blood. These receptors all stem from an adult with rheumatoid arthritis.

This chain joins TRBV29-1 and TRBJ2-1, with 15 nucleotides matching TRBD2. Losses at the gene ends were 0 bases for V and 8 bases for J; bases not matched to a gene: 2. The CDR3 length is 15 residues. The germline gives CDR1 SQVTM, CDR2 ANQGSEA. The CDR3 sequence: CSVEDWTSGRDEQFF. CDR3 DNA sequence: TGCAGCGTTGAAGATTGGACTAGCGGGAGGGATGAGCAGTTCTTC.

V is TRBV4-3 and J is TRBJ2-1; the match to TRBD2 covers 7 bases. Trimming cost V 4 bases and J 7 bases; bases outside gene matches: 13. Germline CDR1 and CDR2: LGHNA and YSLEER. This CDR3 has 16 residues. The CDR3 sequence: CASSPGPGGGVNEQFF. CDR3 sequence (DNA): TGCGCCAGCAGCCCCGGGCCGGGAGGCGGGGTGAATGAGCAGTTCTTC.

The sample holds a few counts of this clone. The V call is TRBV7-2, the J call TRBJ2-7; D ambiguous. The CDR3 length is 13 residues. The V gene lost 3 bases and the J gene lost 5 bases, with 11 bases spanning the gap. Per the germline V gene, CDR1 is SGHTA and CDR2 is FQGNSA. The CDR3 here is CASSFKDGDEQYF. DNA of the CDR3: TGTGCCAGCAGCTTCAAGGATGGAGACGAGCAGTACTTC.

The gene calls are TRBV7-9 and TRBJ1-5, with D unresolved. The CDR3 is 14 residues long. V shed 1 base and J shed 3 bases, with 7 bases lying between them. Germline V gene lookup returns CDR1 SEHNR and CDR2 FQNEAQ (reference sequence). In nucleotides, the CDR3 is TGTGCCAGCAGCTTAGACGAAAACAATCAGCCCCAGCATTTT. It translates to CASSLDENNQPQHF.

This clone was counted between two and nine times. The chain employs TRBV20-1 and TRBJ2-1; D is undetermined. V was pared by 6 bases and J by 9 bases, with 12 bases between. This CDR3 region has 11 residues. From germline, CDR1 is DFQATT and CDR2 SNEGSKA (reference sequence). The CDR3 here is CSASKTGEQFF. The CDR3 region has the DNA TGCAGTGCAAGCAAGACGGGTGAGCAGTTCTTC.

The chain joins TRBV9 to TRBJ2-3, with 7 bases lining up with TRBD2. The J segment lost 2 bases and the V segment lost 4 bases, leaving 10 bases of the junction unmatched. Germline V lookup: CDR1 SGDLS, CDR2 YYNGEE. The CDR3 sequence is 16 residues long. The CDR3 DNA is TGTGCCAGCAGCCTCGGCCGGGACTACCTCACAGATACGCAGTATTTT. Its protein product is CASSLGRDYLTDTQYF.

The J gene is TRBJ1-5, the V gene TRBV19, with D perhaps matching TRBD1 (5 bases). Germline CDR1 and CDR2: LNHDA and SQIVND (reference sequence). V was shortened by 4 bases and J by 7 bases, with 14 bases between the two germline ends. This CDR3 has 14 amino acids. The CDR3 DNA reads TGTGCCAGTAGTACTCTTTTAAGGGGACAGCCCCAGCATTTT. Translated, it gives CASSTLLRGQPQHF.